This TCR beta chain was sequenced in a study of blood T cell repertoires in COVID-19. Looking at the study overall: Samples representing acute and convalescent COVID-19 were sourced from the United States, Italy and Spain.

As handled by the study authors: Amplification of reference gene primers provided the estimated nucleated cell counts. This table comes from immunoSEQ multiplex PCR, and its TCRdb copy is limited to in-frame clones, with some not included. D and trimming come from the DNA, and the V and J calls and clone size come from that table. The sample lists roughly 250,000 clones; 80% to 90% were seen once. This clone was observed once. After removal of 6 bases from V and 5 bases from J, the junction contained 6 bases not matched to a gene. Germline loops: CDR1 MNHEY, CDR2 SVGAGI. The CDR3 runs 14 residues. Allocation to cohorts depended on clinical history reported by the participants. The recovered donors of Cohort 3 showed two negative PCRs, clearance, or symptom resolution.

The chain couples TRBV6-5 to TRBJ1-4, with 7 nucleotides matching TRBD1. The sequence derives from a woman aged 30 to 39 who had recovered from COVID-19. Material: PBMCs or T cells enriched from blood (not recorded which). CDR3 in DNA: TGTGCCAGCAGCCGGACAGGCTCAAATGAAAAACTGTTTTTT. The encoded protein is CASSRTGSNEKLFF.